This T cell receptor beta chain was profiled in a study of blood T cell repertoires in COVID-19. TCRdb keeps only in-frame clones here, not all; method: immunoSEQ multiplex PCR. The sample has approximately 470,000 clones; approximately 85% are singletons. This CDR3 region has 15 residues. With V trimmed by 8 bases and J by 0 bases, 7 bases remained unmatched. Germline V gene data show CDR1 as MNHEY and CDR2 as SVGAGI. This chain links TRBV6-5 with TRBJ2-4; TRBD1 aligns across 7 bases. Sequenced material: peripheral blood. This TCR was sampled from a human donor in a cohort sampled during active COVID-19. The CDR3 DNA follows: TGTGCCAGCGGGCGAGGGGGCGAAGCCAAAAACATTCAGTACTTC. Protein product: CASGRGGEAKNIQYF.